This is a list of T cell receptor beta chains from one sample in a study of T-cell memory formation after mild COVID-19. Via MiXCR, TCRdb re-called the 5' RACE reads, giving one row per CDR3 protein. The sample includes approximately 190,000 distinct CDR3 sequences, around 16% of them seen just once. Source material: PBMCs or a T cell subset sorted from them (not recorded which). Receptors were obtained from an adult woman who had mild COVID-19 (a few samples of this study predate the infection). Cell type and time point are not known. Both conserved end residues are part of each CDR3. The D gene is left open where the match is weak. Only part of the rows carry a size: once, few, many, or a class if the clone is expanded.

d_gene	v_gene	abundance	j_gene	CDR3aa	CDR3nt
NA	TRBV7-9	few	TRBJ2-1	CASSLHEQFF	TGTGCCAGCAGCTTACATGAGCAGTTCTTC
TRBD2	TRBV5-1	few	TRBJ2-1	CASSLRTSGRADNEQFF	TGCGCCAGCAGCCTTAGGACTAGCGGGAGGGCCGACAATGAGCAGTTCTTC
NA	TRBV20-1	many	TRBJ1-5	CSARVGGIDNQPQHF	TGCAGTGCTAGAGTTGGGGGTATTGACAATCAGCCCCAGCATTTT
NA	TRBV29-1	NA	TRBJ1-2	CSAETRLPYGYTF	TGCAGCGCTGAAACTCGGTTACCCTATGGCTACACCTTC
TRBD1	TRBV12-3/TRBV12-4	NA	TRBJ1-2	CASSLALTRTGNYGYTF	TGTGCCAGCAGTTTAGCCCTAACCCGGACAGGAAACTATGGCTACACCTTC
NA	TRBV7-3	few	TRBJ1-1	CASSLSGPGDTEAFF	TGTGCCAGCAGCTTGTCCGGGCCCGGAGACACTGAAGCTTTCTTT
TRBD2	TRBV5-1	NA	TRBJ2-1	CASSAGGPYNEQFF	TGCGCCAGCTCCGCGGGGGGGCCTTACAATGAGCAGTTCTTC
TRBD1	TRBV18	few	TRBJ2-1	CASSPSQGVQFF	TGTGCCAGCTCCCCCTCACAGGGGGTGCAGTTCTTC
NA	TRBV9	few	TRBJ1-1	CASSVEGNTEAFF	TGTGCCAGCAGCGTAGAGGGGAACACTGAAGCTTTCTTT
TRBD2	TRBV5-1	few	TRBJ2-7	CASSKTSPSVQYF	TGCGCCAGCTCAAAGACTAGCCCGAGCGTGCAGTACTTC
NA	TRBV5-8	NA	TRBJ2-7	CASSWTPGVVGEQYF	TGTGCCAGCAGCTGGACCCCAGGGGTAGTGGGCGAGCAGTACTTC
NA	TRBV7-3	NA	TRBJ2-5	CASSLSGSQETQYF	TGTGCCAGCAGCTTAAGTGGCTCCCAAGAGACCCAGTACTTC
NA	TRBV2	few	TRBJ2-7	CAGQGIRRLDEQYF	TGTGCCGGTCAGGGTATCCGAAGACTGGACGAGCAGTACTTC
TRBD2	TRBV4-2	NA	TRBJ2-2	CASGWGGSNTGELFF	TGTGCCAGCGGCTGGGGGGGTTCGAACACCGGGGAGCTGTTTTTT
TRBD2	TRBV12-3/TRBV12-4	many	TRBJ2-7	CASSPQLAGDYEQYF	TGTGCCAGCAGTCCTCAACTAGCGGGAGACTACGAGCAGTACTTC
NA	TRBV6-1	few	TRBJ1-2	CASTPTGPAYGYTF	TGTGCCAGCACCCCGACGGGCCCTGCCTATGGCTACACCTTC
NA	TRBV12-3/TRBV12-4	NA	TRBJ1-2	CASGRGYGYTF	TGTGCCAGCGGAAGGGGCTATGGCTACACCTTC
NA	TRBV25-1	few	TRBJ1-1	CASSEPGRTPEAFF	TGTGCCAGCAGTGAACCAGGGCGGACGCCTGAAGCTTTCTTT
NA	TRBV9	many	TRBJ2-5	CASSVTTGSGETQYF	TGTGCCAGCAGCGTAACGACCGGGTCCGGGGAGACCCAGTACTTC
NA	TRBV4-2	NA	TRBJ1-1	CASSQSHRVTEAFF	TGTGCCAGCAGCCAGTCCCACAGGGTAACTGAAGCTTTCTTT
NA	TRBV9	few	TRBJ2-2	CASSIYSGNPGELFF	TGTGCCAGCAGCATCTACTCCGGGAACCCCGGGGAGCTGTTTTTT
NA	TRBV24-1	NA	TRBJ2-2	CATSDLRAVSGELFF	TGTGCCACCAGTGATTTACGCGCGGTTTCCGGGGAGCTGTTTTTT
NA	TRBV12-3/TRBV12-4	NA	TRBJ1-1	CASSLRDLGNTEAFF	TGTGCCAGCAGCCTCCGGGACCTCGGGAACACTGAAGCTTTCTTT
NA	TRBV15	many	TRBJ1-5	CATSTPVAQGSTQPQHF	TGTGCCACCAGCACCCCGGTAGCCCAGGGGTCCACTCAGCCCCAGCATTTT
NA	TRBV5-4	NA	TRBJ2-5	CASSPIRQPQETQYF	TGTGCCAGCAGCCCGATCAGACAGCCCCAAGAGACCCAGTACTTC
TRBD2	TRBV12-3/TRBV12-4	NA	TRBJ2-1	CASSSGLASHVF	TGTGCCAGCAGCTCAGGACTAGCGAGTCATGTCTTC
NA	TRBV11-2	few	TRBJ2-5	CASSLQRQETQYF	TGTGCCAGCAGCTTACAGCGACAAGAGACCCAGTACTTC
NA	TRBV7-8	many	TRBJ2-7	CASSPQGGPYEQYF	TGTGCCAGCAGCCCACAGGGCGGACCCTACGAGCAGTACTTC
TRBD1	TRBV7-9	NA	TRBJ2-5	CASSPKWVSGGAETQYF	TGTGCCAGCAGCCCCAAATGGGTATCAGGGGGCGCAGAGACCCAGTACTTC
TRBD1	TRBV6-2/TRBV6-3	NA	TRBJ1-1	CASSYGTGRWYTEAFF	TGTGCCAGCAGTTACGGGACAGGGCGATGGTACACTGAAGCTTTCTTT
NA	TRBV18	few	TRBJ2-7	CASSPSQGHVEQYF	TGTGCCAGCTCACCTAGCCAGGGGCATGTTGAGCAGTACTTC
TRBD2	TRBV4-1	few	TRBJ2-3	CASSQALLAGLTTPSSTDTQYF	TGCGCCAGCAGCCAAGCGTTGCTAGCGGGATTAACCACCCCTTCTAGCACAGATACGCAGTATTTT
TRBD1	TRBV29-1	NA	TRBJ1-4	CSAGTGRNEKLFF	TGCAGCGCGGGGACAGGGAGGAATGAAAAACTGTTTTTT
NA	TRBV12-3/TRBV12-4	few	TRBJ1-1	CATSRVNTEAFF	TGTGCCACGTCCAGGGTGAACACTGAAGCTTTCTTT
TRBD2	TRBV5-1	many	TRBJ2-5	CASSSKRGGRETQYF	TGCGCCAGCAGCTCCAAGCGGGGGGGACGAGAGACCCAGTACTTC
TRBD1	TRBV6-2/TRBV6-3	few	TRBJ2-7	CASSYGGTGTYEQYF	TGTGCCAGCAGTTACGGGGGGACAGGGACCTACGAGCAGTACTTC
NA	TRBV15	NA	TRBJ1-1	CATSRRGDTEAFF	TGTGCCACCAGCAGGCGTGGGGACACTGAAGCTTTCTTT
TRBD1	TRBV18	few	TRBJ1-1	CASSPPDRPMHAFF	TGTGCCAGCTCACCTCCGGACAGGCCCATGCACGCTTTCTTT
NA	TRBV12-3/TRBV12-4	few	TRBJ1-2	CASSLGRGRNYGYTF	TGTGCCAGCAGTTTGGGCAGGGGACGAAACTATGGCTACACCTTC
NA	TRBV2	many	TRBJ2-3	CASSAGTHSTDTQYF	TGTGCCAGCAGTGCGGGGACCCATAGCACAGATACGCAGTATTTT
NA	TRBV7-2	NA	TRBJ2-1	CASSSRAPGNEQFF	TGTGCCAGCAGCTCAAGGGCCCCGGGGAATGAGCAGTTCTTC
NA	TRBV19	NA	TRBJ1-2	CASSISGTNYGYTF	TGTGCCAGTAGTATCTCCGGGACTAACTATGGCTACACCTTC
NA	TRBV20-1	few	TRBJ1-5	CSAVDGNQPQHF	TGCAGTGCGGTTGACGGCAATCAGCCCCAGCATTTT
NA	TRBV12-3/TRBV12-4	NA	TRBJ1-6	CASSFGTSSPLHF	TGTGCCAGCAGTTTCGGGACCTCATCACCCCTCCACTTT
TRBD2	TRBV19	NA	TRBJ2-7	CASRGTRGYEQYF	TGTGCCAGTAGAGGGACTAGGGGCTACGAGCAGTACTTC
NA	TRBV29-1	few	TRBJ2-3	CSVEPGERGTSTDTQYF	TGCAGCGTTGAACCGGGGGAGAGGGGGACTAGCACAGATACGCAGTATTTT
TRBD2	TRBV7-9	NA	TRBJ2-3	CASSSLAGGRRDTQYF	TGTGCCAGCAGCTCCTTAGCGGGAGGTAGGAGAGATACGCAGTATTTT
NA	TRBV7-2	NA	TRBJ1-2	CASSPGYGGGYTF	TGTGCCAGCAGCCCAGGGTATGGAGGTGGCTACACCTTC
NA	TRBV4-3	NA	TRBJ2-7	CASSQDLSDEQYF	TGCGCCAGCAGCCAGGACTTGAGCGACGAGCAGTACTTC
NA	TRBV24-1	many	TRBJ2-7	CATGSSYEQYF	TGTGCCACCGGCAGCTCCTACGAGCAGTACTTC
NA	TRBV20-1	few	TRBJ2-2	CSAAIANTGELFF	TGCAGTGCAGCGATTGCGAACACCGGGGAGCTGTTTTTT
TRBD2	TRBV4-2	NA	TRBJ2-1	CASSQPGLGHNEQFF	TGTGCCAGCAGCCAGCCGGGACTAGGTCACAATGAGCAGTTCTTC
NA	TRBV20-1	NA	TRBJ2-5	CALWGGQETQYF	TGCGCCCTCTGGGGCGGCCAAGAGACCCAGTACTTC